This TCR beta chain was sequenced in a study of T cells in Graves' hyperthyroidism and ophthalmopathy. Points from the study as a whole: Most expanded thyroid clonotypes above 0.001 also appeared in blood.

There were TCR beta CDR3 regions amplified from RNA transcripts. HTBI primers were used for first-round RT-PCR of the TCR CDR3. TCRdb ran MiXCR on the multiplex PCR reads and lists one entry per CDR3 protein. The table has roughly 300,000 distinct CDR3 sequences, over 11% seen once; the top ten hold around 23%. The hyperthyroidism patients had all been newly diagnosed, and their disease duration was under 2 months. Their ages ranged from 18 to 65 years. Investigators excluded patients with uncontrolled infection, other autoimmune disease, pregnancy or lactation. The PBMCs were sourced from fresh peripheral blood (around 10 ml). On this clonotype itself: Its antigen remains unknown.

Germline-derived CDR1 and CDR2 are LNHDA and SQIVND (reference sequence). The CDR3 runs 15 residues. Trimming left V 7 bases short and J 2 bases short, with 15 bases between. The J gene is TRBJ1-5, the V gene TRBV19, with a weak D call TRBD1 (6 bases). Sequencing input: blood. The TCR was taken from a woman in her twenties or thirties with Graves' hyperthyroidism. The CDR3 reads CASTNTGLGNQPQHF. DNA of the CDR3: TGTGCCAGTACCAATACAGGGTTGGGCAATCAGCCCCAGCATTTT.